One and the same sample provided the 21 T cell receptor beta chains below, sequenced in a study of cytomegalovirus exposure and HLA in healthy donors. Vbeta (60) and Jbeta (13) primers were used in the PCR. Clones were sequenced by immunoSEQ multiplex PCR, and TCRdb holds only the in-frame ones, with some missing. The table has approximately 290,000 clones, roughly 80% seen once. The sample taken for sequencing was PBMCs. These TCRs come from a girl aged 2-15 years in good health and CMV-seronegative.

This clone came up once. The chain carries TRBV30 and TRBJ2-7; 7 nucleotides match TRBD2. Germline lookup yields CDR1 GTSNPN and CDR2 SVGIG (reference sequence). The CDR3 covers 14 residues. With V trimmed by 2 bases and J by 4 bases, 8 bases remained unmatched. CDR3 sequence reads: CAWSSVGGGYEQYF. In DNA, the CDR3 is TGTGCCTGGAGTAGTGTGGGGGGGGGATACGAGCAGTACTTC.

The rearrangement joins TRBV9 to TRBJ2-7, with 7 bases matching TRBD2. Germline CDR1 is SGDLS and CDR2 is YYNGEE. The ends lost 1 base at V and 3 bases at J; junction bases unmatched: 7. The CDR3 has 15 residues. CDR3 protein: CASSVRGGGNYEQYF. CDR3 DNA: TGTGCCAGCAGCGTACGTGGGGGAGGGAACTACGAGCAGTACTTC.

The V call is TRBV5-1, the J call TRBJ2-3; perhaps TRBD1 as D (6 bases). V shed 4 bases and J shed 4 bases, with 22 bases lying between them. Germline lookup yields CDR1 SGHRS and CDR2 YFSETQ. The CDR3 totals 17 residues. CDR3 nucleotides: TGCGCCAGCAGCCCCGTTCCCGGGACACCAAACGCAGATACGCAGTATTTT. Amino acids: CASSPVPGTPNADTQYF.

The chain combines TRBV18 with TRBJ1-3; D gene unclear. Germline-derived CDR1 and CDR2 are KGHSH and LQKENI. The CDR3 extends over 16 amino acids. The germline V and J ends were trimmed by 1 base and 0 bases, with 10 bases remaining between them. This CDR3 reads CASSPRAGNSGNTIYF. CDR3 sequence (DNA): TGTGCCAGCTCACCACGTGCGGGCAACTCTGGAAACACCATATATTTT.

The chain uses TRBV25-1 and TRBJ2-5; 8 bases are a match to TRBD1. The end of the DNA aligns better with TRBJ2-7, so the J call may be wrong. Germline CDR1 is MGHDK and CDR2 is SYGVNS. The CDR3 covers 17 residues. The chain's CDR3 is CASSDTPGGQGLYEQYF. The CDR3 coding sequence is TGTGCCAGCAGTGATACCCCCGGAGGACAGGGCCTTTACGAGCAGTACTTC.

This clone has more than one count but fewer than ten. CDR3 residues: CASSLDVRGWPQHF. CDR3 DNA: TGTGCCAGCAGCTTAGATGTCAGGGGCTGGCCCCAGCATTTT. This chain connects TRBV7-9 to TRBJ1-5; possibly TRBD1 for D (6 bases). Germline CDR1 reads SEHNR; CDR2 reads FQNEAQ (reference sequence). This CDR3 region has 14 residues. Trimming shortened V by 1 base and J by 9 bases, and 13 bases separated the two germline ends. Full variable domain (remainder filled in from reference TRBV7-9 and TRBJ1-5): DTGVSQNPRHKITKRGQNVTFRCDPISEHNRLYWYRQTLGQGPEFLTYFQNEAQLEKSRLLSDRFSAERPKGSFSTLEIQRTEQGDSAMYLCASSLDVRGWPQHFGDGTRLSIL.

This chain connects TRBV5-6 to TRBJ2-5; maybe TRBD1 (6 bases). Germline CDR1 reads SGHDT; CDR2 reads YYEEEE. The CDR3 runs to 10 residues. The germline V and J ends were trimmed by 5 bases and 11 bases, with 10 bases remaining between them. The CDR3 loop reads CASSGTSQYF. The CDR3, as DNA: TGTGCCAGCAGTGGGACAAGTCAGTACTTC.

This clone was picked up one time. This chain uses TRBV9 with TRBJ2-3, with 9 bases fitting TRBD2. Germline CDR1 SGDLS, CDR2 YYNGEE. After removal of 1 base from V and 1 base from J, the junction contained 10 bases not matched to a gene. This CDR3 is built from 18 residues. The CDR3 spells CASSVPRRREGRTDTQYF. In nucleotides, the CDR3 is TGTGCCAGCAGCGTACCTCGGAGGCGGGAGGGCCGCACAGATACGCAGTATTTT.

The CDR3 coding sequence is TGCGCCAGCAGCTTGTTTCCTACTAGCCGCGAATACGAGCAGTACTTC. It encodes CASSLFPTSREYEQYF. The rearrangement uses TRBV5-1 and TRBJ2-7; D possibly corresponds to TRBD2 (6 bases). Trimming removed 1 base at V and 4 bases at J, with 18 bases between. This CDR3 is built from 16 residues. Germline lookup yields CDR1 SGHRS and CDR2 YFSETQ.

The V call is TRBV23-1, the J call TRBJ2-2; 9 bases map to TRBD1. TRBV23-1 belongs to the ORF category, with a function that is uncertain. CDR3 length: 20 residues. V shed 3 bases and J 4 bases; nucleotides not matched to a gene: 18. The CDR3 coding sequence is TGCGCCAGCAGTCAGTTCGCACTCAAACAACAGGGGGCGCGCACCGGGGAGCTGTTTTTT. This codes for CASSQFALKQQGARTGELFF.

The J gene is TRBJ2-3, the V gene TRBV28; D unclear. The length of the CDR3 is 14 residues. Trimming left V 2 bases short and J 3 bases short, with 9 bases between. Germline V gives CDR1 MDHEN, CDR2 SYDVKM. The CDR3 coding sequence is TGTGCCAGCAGTTTAGGTCTAGGAACAGATACGCAGTATTTT. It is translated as CASSLGLGTDTQYF.

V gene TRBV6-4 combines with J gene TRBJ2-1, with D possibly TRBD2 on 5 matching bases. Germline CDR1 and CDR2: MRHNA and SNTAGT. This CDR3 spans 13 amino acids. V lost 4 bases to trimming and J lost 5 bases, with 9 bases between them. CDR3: CASSVVANNEQFF. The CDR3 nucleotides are TGTGCCAGCAGTGTTGTAGCGAACAATGAGCAGTTCTTC.

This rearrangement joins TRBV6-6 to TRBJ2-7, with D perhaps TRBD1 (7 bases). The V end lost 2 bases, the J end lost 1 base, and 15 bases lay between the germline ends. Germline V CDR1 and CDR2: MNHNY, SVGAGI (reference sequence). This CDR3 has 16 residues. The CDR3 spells CASSYRGTALSYEQYF. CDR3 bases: TGTGCCAGCAGTTACCGCGGGACAGCACTATCCTACGAGCAGTACTTC.

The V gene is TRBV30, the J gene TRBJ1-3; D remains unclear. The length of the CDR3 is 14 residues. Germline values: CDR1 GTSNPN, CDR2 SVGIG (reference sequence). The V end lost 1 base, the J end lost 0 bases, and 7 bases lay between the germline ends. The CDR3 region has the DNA TGTGCCTGGAGTGGCGCGAGCTCTGGAAACACCATATATTTT. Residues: CAWSGASSGNTIYF.

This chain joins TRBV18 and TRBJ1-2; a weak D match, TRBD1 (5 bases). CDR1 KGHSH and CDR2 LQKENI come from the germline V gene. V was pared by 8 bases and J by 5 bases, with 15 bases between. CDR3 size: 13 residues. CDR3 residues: CASNTGDIYGYTF. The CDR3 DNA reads TGTGCCAGCAATACGGGGGATATATATGGCTACACCTTC.

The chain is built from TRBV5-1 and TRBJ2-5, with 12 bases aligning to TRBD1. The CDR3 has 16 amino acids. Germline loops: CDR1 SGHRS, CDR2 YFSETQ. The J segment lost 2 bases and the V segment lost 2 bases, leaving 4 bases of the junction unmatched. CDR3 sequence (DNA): TGCGCCAGCAGCTTAGGGACAGGGGGCCGGCAAGAGACCCAGTACTTC. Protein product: CASSLGTGGRQETQYF.

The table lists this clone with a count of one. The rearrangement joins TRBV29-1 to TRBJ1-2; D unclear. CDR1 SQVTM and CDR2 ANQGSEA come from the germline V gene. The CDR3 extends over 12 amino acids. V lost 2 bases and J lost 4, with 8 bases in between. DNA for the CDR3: TGCAGCGTTGAACGGAGACTCTATGGCTACACCTTC. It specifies CSVERRLYGYTF.

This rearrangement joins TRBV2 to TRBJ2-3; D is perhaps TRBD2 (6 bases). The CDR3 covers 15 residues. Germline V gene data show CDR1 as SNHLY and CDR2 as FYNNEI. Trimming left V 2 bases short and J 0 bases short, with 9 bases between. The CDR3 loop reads CASSERGTSTDTQYF. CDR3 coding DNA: TGTGCCAGCAGTGAACGGGGGACTAGCACAGATACGCAGTATTTT. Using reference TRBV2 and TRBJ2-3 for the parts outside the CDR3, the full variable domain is EPEVTQTPSHQVTQMGQEVILRCVPISNHLYFYWYRQILGQKVEFLVSFYNNEISEKSEIFDDQFSVERPDGSNFTLKIRSTKLEDSAMYFCASSERGTSTDTQYFGPGTRLTVL.

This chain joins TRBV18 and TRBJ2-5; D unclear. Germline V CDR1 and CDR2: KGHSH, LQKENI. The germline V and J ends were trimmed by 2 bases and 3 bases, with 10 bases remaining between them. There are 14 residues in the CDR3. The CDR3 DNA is TGTGCCAGCTCACCAGGCAGGCCTGAAGAGACCCAGTACTTC. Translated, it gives CASSPGRPEETQYF.

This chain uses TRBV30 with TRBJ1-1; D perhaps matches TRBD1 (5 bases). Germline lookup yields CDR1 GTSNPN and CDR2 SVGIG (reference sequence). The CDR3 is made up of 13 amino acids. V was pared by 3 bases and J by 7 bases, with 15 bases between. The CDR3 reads CAWRRQTRGEAFF. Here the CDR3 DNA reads TGTGCCTGGAGACGACAGACGCGGGGTGAAGCTTTCTTT.

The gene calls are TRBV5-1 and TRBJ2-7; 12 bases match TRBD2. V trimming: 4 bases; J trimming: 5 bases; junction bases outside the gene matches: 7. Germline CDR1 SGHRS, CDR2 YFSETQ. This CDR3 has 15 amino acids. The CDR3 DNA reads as TGCGCCAGCAGCATATCTCTAGCGGGAGGGCACGAGCAGTACTTC. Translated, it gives CASSISLAGGHEQYF.